Given below is one T cell receptor (beta chain) in context. As yet, its antigen is unknown. The data belong to a study of T cell responses to AZD1222 COVID-19 vaccine. General study points: Within unmutated variant regions lay the reported targets of nearly half of spike-specific TCRs.

In germline, CDR1 is MNHEY, CDR2 SVGEGT. This CDR3 contains 15 residues. Trimming at V came to 2 bases and at J to 7 bases, leaving 5 bases not matched to a gene. Assay: immunoSEQ multiplex PCR; the TCRdb copy retains only in-frame clones and omits some. Here the sample spans 84,000 or so clones, roughly 85% being singletons. The sample consisted of peripheral blood, taken on day 0 of AZD1222 vaccination. This receptor was taken from an adult in good health. The chain has TRBV6-2 or TRBV6-3 and TRBJ2-1, with 10 bases identical to TRBD2. CDR3 in DNA: TGTGCCAGCAGTTACCTTACTAGCGGGGTGAATGAGCAGTTCTTC. It is translated as CASSYLTSGVNEQFF.